This entry is about one T cell receptor (beta chain). Its antigen is undetermined. Repertoires were generated with immunoSEQ multiplex PCR, while TCRdb's copy carries only in-frame clones and drops some. Of around 130,000 clones listed, more than 85% are singletons. This record comes from a study of T cell responses to AZD1222 COVID-19 vaccine. Study findings and constraints: Among the donors, most were white British and more were female, and clonal diversity was possibly underestimated. Repertoires were obtained solely post-peak T cell response. A reported finding is that nearly half of spike-specific TCRs target unmutated variant regions. The span of vaccine-associated CD4 TCRs extended across spike, with dominance at 160-218 and 743-854.

In germline, CDR1 is SGDLS, CDR2 YYNGEE. V lost 6 bases, J lost 8 bases, and 14 bases lay in between. This CDR3 has 12 amino acids. The genes are TRBV9 and TRBJ1-2, with unresolved D. The sequence was collected from an adult in good health. Here the sequenced sample was peripheral blood, taken on day 0 of AZD1222 vaccination. The CDR3 DNA reads TGTGCCAGCATCGACCAGGTCGGGGGCTACACCTTC. Translation: CASIDQVGGYTF.